The 7 T cell receptor beta chains below were found in one sample sequenced in a study of blood T cell repertoires in COVID-19. TCRdb's copy holds only in-frame clones and misses some; the assay was immunoSEQ multiplex PCR. Of more than 200,000 clones in the sample, about nine tenths were seen once. Input material: peripheral blood. These receptors were taken from a man aged 50 or older with acute or convalescent COVID-19.

V is TRBV7-9 and J is TRBJ1-3, with 8 bases matching TRBD1. The CDR3 extends over 16 amino acids. Germline V gene lookup returns CDR1 SEHNR and CDR2 FQNEAQ (reference sequence). V was clipped by 5 bases and J by 1 base; unmatched bases: 7. The CDR3 region has the DNA TGTGCCAGCAGCCGCAACCAGGGGGCGTCTGGAAACACCATATATTTT. Protein product: CASSRNQGASGNTIYF.

V is TRBV7-6 and J is TRBJ1-6, with 7 positions matching TRBD1. The V gene end was trimmed by 0 bases and the J gene end by 14 bases; junction bases not matched to a gene: 10. The V gene's germline CDR1 is SGHVS and CDR2 FNYEAQ. This CDR3 spans 15 amino acids. Here the CDR3 reads CASSLARDSLQALHF. Here the CDR3 DNA reads TGTGCCAGCAGCTTAGCGCGGGACAGCCTGCAGGCCCTCCACTTT. The whole variable domain, filled in from reference TRBV7-6 and TRBJ1-6, reads GAGVSQSPRYKVTKRGQDVALRCDPISGHVSLYWYRQALGQGPEFLTYFNYEAQQDKSGLPNDRFSAERPEGSISTLTIQRTEQRDSAMYRCASSLARDSLQALHFGNGTRLTVT.

The rearrangement joins TRBV19 to TRBJ1-1; D is perhaps TRBD1 (6 bases). The V end lost 1 base, the J end lost 4 bases, and 16 bases lay between the germline ends. CDR3 length: 16 residues. Germline V CDR1 and CDR2: LNHDA, SQIVND (reference sequence). CDR3: CASSIGGRRGGTEAFF. DNA for the CDR3: TGTGCCAGTAGTATAGGGGGGCGCAGGGGTGGCACTGAAGCTTTCTTT.

V gene TRBV14 combines with J gene TRBJ2-2; no reliable D call. CDR3 length: 14 residues. The germline CDR1 and CDR2 sequences are SGHDN and FVKESK. V was pared by 5 bases and J by 4 bases, with 11 bases between. The CDR3 DNA follows: TGTGCCAGCAGCTCGACACTTGCCACCGGGGAGCTGTTTTTT. The encoded protein is CASSSTLATGELFF.

In DNA form, the CDR3 reads TGTGCCAGCAATTCAAGGGGCAGTAGATCCAATCAGCCCCAGCATTTT. The encoded protein is CASNSRGSRSNQPQHF. This chain connects TRBV2 to TRBJ1-5; possibly TRBD1 for D (5 bases). CDR1 and CDR2 from the germline V gene are SNHLY and FYNNEI. The CDR3 totals 16 residues. With 7 bases removed from V and 3 bases from J, the gap between germline ends came to 19 bases.

This clone occurred a few times. The chain carries TRBV5-1 and TRBJ2-7, with 9 bases that match TRBD1. Germline CDR1 is SGHRS and CDR2 is YFSETQ. Trimming cost V 3 bases and J 0 bases; bases outside gene matches: 4. The CDR3 runs 15 residues. The CDR3 protein is CASSSRDRVSYEQYF. CDR3 bases: TGCGCCAGCAGCTCACGGGACAGGGTCTCCTACGAGCAGTACTTC.

This rearrangement joins TRBV21-1 to TRBJ1-2; the D call of TRBD1 is as the table states it, not checked on the DNA. TRBV21-1 is deemed a pseudogene. The CDR3 totals 17 residues. CDR3 DNA sequence: TGTGCCAGCAGCCCGGCGCCCCCAGGGGGCGCGAGCTATGGCTACACCTTC. Protein product: CASSPAPPGGASYGYTF.